The clone carrying this T cell receptor beta chain was detected only a few times. This record comes from a study of identical twins. TCRdb used MiXCR to reprocess the 5' RACE reads, holding one entry per CDR3 protein. The sample lists roughly 220,000 distinct CDR3 sequences, 5.5% to 7.5% seen once, with roughly 15% in the top ten. Healthy Caucasians, and only they, were the donors. The CDR3 consists of 16 residues. CDR1 is SGHVS, CDR2 FNYEAQ, per germline. V shed 5 bases and J 0 bases; nucleotides not matched to a gene: 9. These data are also associated with another study on T cells expressing NK-cell markers. That publication notes: The share of CD8+ T cells held by dominant NKG2C+ clonotypes was about 1.0-7.5% in 5 or 6 donors.

Material for sequencing was CD8+ T cells sorted from blood. The TCR originated in a woman between 18 and 29 years old in good health. This chain connects TRBV7-6 to TRBJ2-7; 8 positions match TRBD2. The CDR3 spells CASSAMLAGISYEQYF. The CDR3 DNA follows: TGTGCCAGCAGCGCAATGCTAGCGGGTATCTCCTACGAGCAGTACTTC.